The clone carrying this T cell receptor (beta chain) came up many times. Newly diagnosed hyperthyroidism patients aged 18 to 65 years had disease lasting under 2 months. PBMCs were obtained from 9 to 10 ml fresh peripheral blood. This sample was included in a study of T cells in Graves' hyperthyroidism and ophthalmopathy. The wider study: Peripheral blood was drawn at first diagnosis, prior to all treatment.

Amplified TCR beta CDR3 regions came from RNA transcripts. TCR CDR3 underwent first-round RT-PCR with the HTBI primer set. A single record per CDR3 protein comes from TCRdb applying MiXCR to the multiplex PCR reads. Of under 450,000 distinct CDR3 sequences detected, approximately 14% appear once; the ten largest clones hold approximately 7.5%. This clonotype was obtained from a woman under 30 with Graves' hyperthyroidism. The material sequenced was blood.

The CDR3 DNA reads as TGTGCCAGCAGCACCCCGCGGGTGGGGGTAGGTGGCTACACCTTC. It is translated as CASSTPRVGVGGYTF. The chain uses TRBV12-3 or TRBV12-4 and TRBJ1-2, with D perhaps TRBD1 (5 bases). CDR3 size: 15 residues. The ends were cut back, 6 bases at V and 7 bases at J, with 21 bases in the middle.